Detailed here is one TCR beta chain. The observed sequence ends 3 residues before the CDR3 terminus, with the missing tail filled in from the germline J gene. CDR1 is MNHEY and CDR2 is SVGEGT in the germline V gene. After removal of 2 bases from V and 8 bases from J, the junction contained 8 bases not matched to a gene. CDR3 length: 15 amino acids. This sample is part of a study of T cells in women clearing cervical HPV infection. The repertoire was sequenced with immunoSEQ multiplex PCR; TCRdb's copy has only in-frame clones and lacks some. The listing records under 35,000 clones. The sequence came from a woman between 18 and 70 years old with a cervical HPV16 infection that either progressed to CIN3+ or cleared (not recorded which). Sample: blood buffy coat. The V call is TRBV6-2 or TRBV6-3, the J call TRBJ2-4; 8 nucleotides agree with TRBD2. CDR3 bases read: TGTGCCAGCAGTTACGGGTCGGGGGGGCGAGACATT. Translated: CASSYGSGGRDI. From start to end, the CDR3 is CASSYGSGGRDIQYF.